The entry below gives a single T cell receptor (beta chain) sequence along with its context. In the original workflow: Quantification of nucleated cells was approximated via reference gene primer amplification. TCRdb's copy holds only in-frame clones and misses some; the assay was immunoSEQ multiplex PCR. From that table come the V and J calls and clone size; the DNA was used to work out D and trimming. The sample shows about 160,000 clones, less than 85% of them seen only once. This entry comes from a study of blood T cell repertoires in COVID-19. Study overall: Collection of acute and convalescent COVID-19 samples took place in the United States, Italy and Spain. PBMCs, B-cell-depleted T cells, or T cells were the source of the cDNA or gDNA that made up the material.

Trimming shortened V by 2 bases and J by 6 bases, and 15 bases separated the two germline ends. Germline CDR1 reads SGHDT; CDR2 reads YYEEEE. The length of the CDR3 is 15 residues. The sample consisted of peripheral blood. This sequence originates from a human donor with acute or convalescent COVID-19. The donor label of this sample is uncertain. This sequence joins TRBV5-6 and TRBJ1-5, with a weak D call TRBD1 (6 bases). The CDR3 nucleotides read TGTGCCAGCAGCTTAGGGACACTCTCCTTTCAGCCCCAGCATTTT. Translating it yields CASSLGTLSFQPQHF. The full variable domain, completed using reference TRBV5-6 and TRBJ1-5, is DAGVTQSPTHLIKTRGQQVTLRCSPKSGHDTVSWYQQALGQGPQFIFQYYEEEERQRGNFPDRFSGHQFPNYSSELNVNALLLGDSALYLCASSLGTLSFQPQHFGDGTRLSIL.